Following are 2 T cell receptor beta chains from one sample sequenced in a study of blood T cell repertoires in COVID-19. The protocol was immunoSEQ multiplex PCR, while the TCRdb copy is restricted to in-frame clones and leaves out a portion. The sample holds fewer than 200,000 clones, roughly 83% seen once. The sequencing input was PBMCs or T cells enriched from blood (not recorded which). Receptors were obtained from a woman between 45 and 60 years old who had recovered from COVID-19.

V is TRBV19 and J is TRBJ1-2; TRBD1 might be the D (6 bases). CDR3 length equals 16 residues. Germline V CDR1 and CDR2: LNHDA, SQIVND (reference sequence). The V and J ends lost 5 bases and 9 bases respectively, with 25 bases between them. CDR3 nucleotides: TGTGCCAGTAGTCCGGGACATACTACTAACTATGTACGCTACACCTTC. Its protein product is CASSPGHTTNYVRYTF. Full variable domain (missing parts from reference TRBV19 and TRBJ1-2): DGGITQSPKYLFRKEGQNVTLSCEQNLNHDAMYWYRQDPGQGLRLIYYSQIVNDFQKGDIAEGYSVSREKKESFPLTVTSAQKNPTAFYLCASSPGHTTNYVRYTFGSGTRLTVV.

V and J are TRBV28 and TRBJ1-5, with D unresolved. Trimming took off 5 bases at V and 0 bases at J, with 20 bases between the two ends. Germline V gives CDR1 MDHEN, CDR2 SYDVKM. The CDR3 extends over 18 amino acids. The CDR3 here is CASSPPTLWEHSNQPQHF. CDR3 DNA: TGTGCCAGCAGTCCCCCTACCCTATGGGAGCATAGCAATCAGCCCCAGCATTTT.